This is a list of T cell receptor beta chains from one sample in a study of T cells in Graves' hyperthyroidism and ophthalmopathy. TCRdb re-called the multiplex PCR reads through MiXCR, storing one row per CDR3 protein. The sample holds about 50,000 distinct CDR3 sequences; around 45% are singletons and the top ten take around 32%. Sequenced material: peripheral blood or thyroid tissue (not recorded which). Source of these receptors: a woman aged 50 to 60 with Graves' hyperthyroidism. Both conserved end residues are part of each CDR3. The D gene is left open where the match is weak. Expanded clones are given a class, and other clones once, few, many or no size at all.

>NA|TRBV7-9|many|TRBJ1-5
CASSRDGPNQPQHF
TGTGCCAGCAGCCGGGACGGTCCGAATCAGCCCCAGCATTTT
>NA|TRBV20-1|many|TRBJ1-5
CSARSGIGRQPQHF
TGCAGTGCTAGGTCAGGAATCGGCCGGCAGCCCCAGCATTTT
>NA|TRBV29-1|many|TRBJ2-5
CSVEETSIRQYF
TGCAGCGTTGAGGAGACTTCGATTAGGCAGTACTTC
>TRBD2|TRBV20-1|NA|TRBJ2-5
CSAFGTSGREETQYF
TGCAGTGCTTTCGGGACTAGCGGGAGGGAAGAGACCCAGTACTTC
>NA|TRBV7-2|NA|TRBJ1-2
CASSLEGHNYGYTF
TGTGCCAGCAGCTTAGAGGGCCATAACTATGGCTACACCTTC
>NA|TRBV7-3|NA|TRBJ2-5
CASSPQGTGELFNGGRETQYF
TGTGCCAGCAGCCCTCAGGGAACCGGGGAGCTGTTTAATGGGGGACGGGAGACCCAGTACTTC
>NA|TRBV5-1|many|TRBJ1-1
CASRWTASGTEAFF
TGCGCCAGCAGATGGACAGCCTCGGGTACTGAAGCTTTCTTT
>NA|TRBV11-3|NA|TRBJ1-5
CASSLAGETNQPQHF
TGTGCCAGCAGTTTAGCGGGGGAGACCAATCAGCCCCAGCATTTT
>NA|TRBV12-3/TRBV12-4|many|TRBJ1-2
CASSLGNPYGYTF
TGTGCCAGCAGTTTAGGCAACCCCTATGGCTACACCTTC
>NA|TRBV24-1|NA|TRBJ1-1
CATSKGAEAFF
TGTGCCACCAGTAAGGGCGCTGAAGCTTTCTTT
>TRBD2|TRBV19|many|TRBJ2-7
CASSISGRPYEQYF
TGTGCCAGTAGTATCAGCGGGAGGCCCTACGAGCAGTACTTC
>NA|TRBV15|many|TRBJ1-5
CATSRDKVNQPQHF
TGTGCCACCAGCAGAGATAAGGTAAATCAGCCCCAGCATTTT
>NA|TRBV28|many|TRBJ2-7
CASSLSVPYEQYF
TGTGCCAGCAGTTTATCAGTCCCCTACGAGCAGTACTTC
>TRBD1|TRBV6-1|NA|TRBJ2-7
CASSATWDRNYEQYF
TGTGCCAGCAGTGCCACTTGGGACAGGAACTACGAGCAGTACTTC
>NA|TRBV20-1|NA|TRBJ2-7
CSASSSSYEQYF
TGCAGTGCTAGTTCCTCTTCATACGAGCAGTACTTC
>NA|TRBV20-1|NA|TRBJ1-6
CSAPGSSYNSPLHF
TGCAGTGCTCCAGGGAGCTCCTATAATTCACCCCTCCACTTT
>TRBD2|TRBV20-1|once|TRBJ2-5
CSARLAGAETQYF
TGCAGTGCTCGGCTAGCGGGAGCTGAGACCCAGTACTTC
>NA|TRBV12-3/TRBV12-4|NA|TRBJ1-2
CASSLSGANYGYTF
TGTGCCAGCAGTTTGTCCGGAGCTAACTATGGCTACACCTTC
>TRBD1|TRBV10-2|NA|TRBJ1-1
CASGQGVSAFF
TGCGCCAGCGGACAGGGGGTATCGGCTTTCTTT
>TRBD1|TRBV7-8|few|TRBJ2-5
CASSIGQAPRETQYF
TGTGCCAGCAGCATCGGACAGGCACCGAGGGAGACCCAGTACTTC
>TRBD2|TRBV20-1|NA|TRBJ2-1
CSAAGGIDNEQFF
TGCAGTGCCGCGGGAGGGATCGACAATGAGCAGTTCTTC
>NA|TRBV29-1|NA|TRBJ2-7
CSVAGAWVYEQYF
TGCAGCGTTGCGGGGGCGTGGGTCTACGAGCAGTACTTC
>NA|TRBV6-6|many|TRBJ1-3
CASSPIGLGNTIYF
TGTGCCAGCAGTCCTATAGGGCTGGGAAACACCATATATTTT
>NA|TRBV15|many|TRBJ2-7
CATSRDYYGNEQYF
TGTGCCACCAGCAGAGATTATTACGGTAACGAGCAGTACTTC
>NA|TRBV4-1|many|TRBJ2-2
CASSQVHTGELFF
TGCGCCAGCAGCCAAGTTCACACCGGGGAGCTGTTTTTT
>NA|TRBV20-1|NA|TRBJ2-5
CSAVRAGETQYF
TGCAGTGCTGTTCGGGCGGGAGAGACCCAGTACTTC
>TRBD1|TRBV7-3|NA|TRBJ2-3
CASSFTGDTDTQYF
TGTGCCAGCAGCTTCACAGGGGACACAGATACGCAGTATTTT
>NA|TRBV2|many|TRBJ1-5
CASRGDIYQPQHF
TGTGCCAGCAGGGGGGACATTTACCAGCCCCAGCATTTT
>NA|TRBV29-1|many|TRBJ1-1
CSVEGRVNTEAFF
TGCAGCGTTGAGGGGAGGGTGAACACTGAAGCTTTCTTT
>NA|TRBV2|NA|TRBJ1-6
CASRSGYTTPLHF
TGTGCCAGCAGATCTGGGTACACAACACCCCTCCACTTT
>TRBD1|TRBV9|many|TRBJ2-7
CASSEGQGISYEQYF
TGTGCCAGCAGCGAGGGACAGGGGATCTCCTACGAGCAGTACTTC
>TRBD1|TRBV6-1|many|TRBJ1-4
CASKTGDSIEKLFF
TGTGCCAGCAAGACAGGGGATAGTATTGAAAAACTGTTTTTT
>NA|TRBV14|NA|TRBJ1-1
CASSQMTGRPEAFF
TGTGCCAGCAGCCAAATGACAGGCAGACCTGAAGCTTTCTTT
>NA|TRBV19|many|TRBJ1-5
CASSTLPQPQHF
TGTGCCAGTAGTACTTTACCTCAGCCCCAGCATTTT
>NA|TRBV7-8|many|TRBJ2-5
CASSPNTHTLQETQYF
TGTGCCAGCAGCCCCAACACACACACACTGCAAGAGACCCAGTACTTC
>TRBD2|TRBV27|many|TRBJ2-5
CASSFTGAGVGETQYF
TGTGCCAGCAGTTTTACGGGAGCGGGAGTAGGGGAGACCCAGTACTTC
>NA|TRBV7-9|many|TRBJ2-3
CASLNSIRTDTQYF
TGTGCCAGTCTTAACTCCATTCGGACAGATACGCAGTATTTT
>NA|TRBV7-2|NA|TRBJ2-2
CASSSSPTGELFF
TGTGCCAGCAGCTCCTCTCCTACCGGGGAGCTGTTTTTT
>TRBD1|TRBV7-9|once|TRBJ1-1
CASSLDRAYMNTEAFF
TGTGCCAGCAGCTTGGACAGGGCGTACATGAACACTGAAGCTTTCTTT
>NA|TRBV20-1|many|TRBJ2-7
CSASWSTKHYEQYF
TGCAGTGCTAGCTGGAGCACAAAACACTACGAGCAGTACTTC
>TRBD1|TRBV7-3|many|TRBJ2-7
CASSPGTGTYEQYF
TGTGCCAGCAGTCCCGGGACAGGGACGTACGAGCAGTACTTC
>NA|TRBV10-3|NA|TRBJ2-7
CAVTGAAVSYEQYF
TGTGCCGTCACCGGGGCGGCAGTCTCCTACGAGCAGTACTTC
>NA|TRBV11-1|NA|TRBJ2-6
CASSPQGRSGANVLTF
TGTGCCAGCAGCCCCCAGGGGCGCTCTGGGGCCAACGTCCTGACTTTC
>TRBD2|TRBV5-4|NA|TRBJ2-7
CASRPGLAEYEQYF
TGTGCCAGCAGACCTGGACTAGCGGAATACGAGCAGTACTTC
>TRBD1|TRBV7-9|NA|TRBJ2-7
CASGRSRDSNEQYF
TGTGCCAGCGGCAGGTCCCGGGACAGTAACGAGCAGTACTTC
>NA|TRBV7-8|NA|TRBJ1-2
CASSPLSSRRTF
TGTGCCAGCAGCCCCCTTTCATCCCGTCGCACCTTC
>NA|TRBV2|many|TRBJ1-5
CASSEDGLGNQPQHF
TGTGCCAGCAGTGAAGATGGATTGGGCAATCAGCCCCAGCATTTT
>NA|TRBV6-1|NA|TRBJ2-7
CASSGGTNYEQYF
TGTGCCAGCAGTGGGGGGACCAACTACGAGCAGTACTTC
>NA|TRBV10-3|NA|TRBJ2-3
CAISWAREDTQYF
TGTGCCATCAGTTGGGCCAGGGAAGATACGCAGTATTTT
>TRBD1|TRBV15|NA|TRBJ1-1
CATSTRGQGNTEAFF
TGTGCCACCAGCACCCGAGGACAGGGGAACACTGAAGCTTTCTTT
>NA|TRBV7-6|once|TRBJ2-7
CASSAGPIPYEQYF
TGTGCCAGCAGCGCTGGACCAATACCCTACGAGCAGTACTTC
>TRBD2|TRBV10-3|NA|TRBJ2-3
CAISESSGRATDTQYF
TGTGCCATCAGTGAGTCAAGCGGGAGGGCCACAGATACGCAGTATTTT
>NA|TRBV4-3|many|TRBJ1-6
CASSQGGGDRTPLHF
TGCGCCAGCAGCCAAGGAGGTGGGGATAGGACACCCCTCCACTTT
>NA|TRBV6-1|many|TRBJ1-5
CASRQVNNQPQHF
TGTGCCAGCCGACAGGTCAACAATCAGCCCCAGCATTTT
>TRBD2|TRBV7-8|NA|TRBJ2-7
CASSPGLAGIYEQYF
TGTGCCAGCAGCCCTGGACTAGCGGGAATCTACGAGCAGTACTTC
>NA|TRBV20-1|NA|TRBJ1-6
CSARSGMYNSPLHF
TGCAGTGCTAGAAGCGGGATGTATAATTCACCCCTCCACTTT
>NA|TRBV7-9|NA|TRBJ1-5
CASSRDGQPQHF
TGTGCCAGCAGCCGGGACGGTCAGCCCCAGCATTTT
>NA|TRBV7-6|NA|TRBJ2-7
CASSSGRPHRDEQYF
TGTGCCAGCAGCAGCGGAAGACCCCACAGGGACGAGCAGTACTTC
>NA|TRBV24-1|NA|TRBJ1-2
CATSDPHRAVEGYTF
TGTGCCACCAGTGATCCCCACAGGGCCGTGGAGGGCTACACCTTC
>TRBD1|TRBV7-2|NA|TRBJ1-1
CASSFGTGNTEAFF
TGTGCCAGCAGCTTCGGGACAGGGAACACTGAAGCTTTCTTT